The next 14 T cell receptor beta chains were all read from a single sample in a study of CD8 T cells in Susac syndrome. Reverse transcription of roughly 0.45 to 1 ug RNA used random hexamers. Each CDR3 protein is one row after TCRdb ran MiXCR on the immunoSEQ multiplex PCR reads. The sample includes more than 100,000 distinct CDR3 sequences, 80% of them seen just once. Sequencing used CD8+ T cells from PBMCs. Receptors originate from a human donor with multiple sclerosis.

This clonotype has a handful of counts. The gene calls are TRBV5-4 and TRBJ2-5; the D is unclear. V was clipped by 6 bases and J by 4 bases, with 4 bases between them. The CDR3 covers 10 residues. CDR1 SGHNT and CDR2 YYREEE come from the germline V gene (reference sequence). The CDR3 DNA is TGTGCCAGCATGGGAGAGACCCAGTACTTC. Encoded protein: CASMGETQYF. The full variable domain, its missing parts supplied by reference TRBV5-4 and TRBJ2-5, is ETGVTQSPTHLIKTRGQQVTLRCSSQSGHNTVSWYQQALGQGPQFIFQYYREEENGRGNFPPRFSGLQFPNYSSELNVNALELDDSALYLCASMGETQYFGPGTRLLVL.

The CDR3 spells CASSQDPIADYSYNEQFF. The CDR3 nucleotides are TGCGCCAGCAGCCAAGATCCCATAGCGGACTACTCCTACAATGAGCAGTTCTTC. The chain couples TRBV4-1 to TRBJ2-1; D is possibly TRBD2 (6 bases). V was pared by 0 bases and J by 0 bases, with 15 bases between. The CDR3 covers 18 residues. CDR1 is MGHRA and CDR2 is YSYEKL in the germline V gene.

The chain couples TRBV29-1 to TRBJ2-2; D unresolved. The CDR3 covers 12 residues. Trimming pared 5 bases from V and 6 bases from J, leaving 10 bases between. The germline V gene encodes CDR1 SQVTM and CDR2 ANQGSEA. The CDR3 bases are TGCAGCGTTTTATTCGGGTCCGGGGAGCTGTTTTTT. This encodes CSVLFGSGELFF.

This clonotype has only one observation. The V and J genes are TRBV7-9 and TRBJ2-1; TRBD2 agrees at 8 bases. The junction had 3 bases not matched to a gene; V was cut back by 1 base and J by 4 bases. From germline, CDR1 is SEHNR and CDR2 FQNEAQ (reference sequence). CDR3 length equals 15 residues. The CDR3 here is CASSLGLANYNEQFF. CDR3 DNA sequence: TGTGCCAGCAGCTTAGGACTAGCGAATTACAATGAGCAGTTCTTC. The full variable domain, with the rest looked up from reference TRBV7-9 and TRBJ2-1, is DTGVSQNPRHKITKRGQNVTFRCDPISEHNRLYWYRQTLGQGPEFLTYFQNEAQLEKSRLLSDRFSAERPKGSFSTLEIQRTEQGDSAMYLCASSLGLANYNEQFFGPGTRLTVL.

The CDR3 is CASSYRGLTEAFF. The CDR3 DNA is TGTGCCAGCAGTTACAGGGGGCTCACTGAAGCTTTCTTT. V usage is TRBV5-5 and J usage is TRBJ1-1; 9 bases align to TRBD1. V shed 5 bases, J shed 4 bases, and the junction held 3 bases outside the gene matches. The germline V gene encodes CDR1 SGHKS and CDR2 YYEKEE (reference sequence). This CDR3 contains 13 residues.

The genes are TRBV19 and TRBJ2-1, with D possibly TRBD2 on 6 matching bases. Trimming pared 5 bases from V and 0 bases from J, leaving 11 bases between. The CDR3 is 15 residues long. Germline V gene lookup returns CDR1 LNHDA and CDR2 SQIVND (reference sequence). The CDR3 sequence is CASSEAGTSYNEQFF. The CDR3 DNA reads TGTGCCAGTAGTGAGGCGGGAACCTCCTACAATGAGCAGTTCTTC.

This chain uses TRBV19 with TRBJ1-5, with D possibly being TRBD1 (5 bases). The V gene's germline CDR1 is LNHDA and CDR2 SQIVND (reference sequence). The length of the CDR3 is 16 residues. V lost 7 bases and J 4 bases, leaving 20 bases between the germline ends. This CDR3 is CASIPGTRGGNQPQHF. As DNA, the CDR3 is TGTGCCAGTATTCCGGGGACTAGGGGAGGGAATCAGCCCCAGCATTTT.

The chain joins TRBV24-1 to TRBJ2-5; D ambiguous. V dropped 5 bases and J dropped 8 bases, with 8 bases sitting between them. CDR1 and CDR2 (germline): KGHDR, SFDVKD. The CDR3 contains 11 residues. In nucleotides, the CDR3 is TGTGCCACCAGTGTAGGAGAAACCCAGTACTTC. Translation gives CATSVGETQYF.

This clonotype came up once. The chain couples TRBV20-1 to TRBJ2-5; D perhaps matches TRBD2 (6 bases). The V gene's germline CDR1 is DFQATT and CDR2 SNEGSKA (reference sequence). V was cut by 5 bases and J by 1 base, with 11 bases left in between. The CDR3 is 13 amino acids. CDR3 residues: CSALDSGQETQYF. Written as DNA, the CDR3 is TGCAGTGCTCTTGATAGCGGCCAAGAGACCCAGTACTTC.

This sequence joins TRBV4-1 and TRBJ2-2; possibly TRBD2 for D (5 bases). Looked up from germline, CDR1 is MGHRA and CDR2 is YSYEKL. The CDR3 is made up of 16 amino acids. Deletions cut 4 bases from V and 4 bases from J, with 16 bases between. The CDR3 loop reads CASSPSVGAFTGELFF. The DNA for the CDR3 is TGCGCCAGCAGCCCTAGTGTGGGAGCTTTCACCGGGGAGCTGTTTTTT.

V and J are TRBV6-5 and TRBJ2-6; D call uncertain. CDR3 length: 15 amino acids. Germline values: CDR1 MNHEY, CDR2 SVGAGI. V gave up 5 bases and J gave up 0 bases, with 8 bases separating them. The CDR3 loop reads CASSPVSSGANVLTF. The CDR3, as DNA: TGTGCCAGCAGTCCTGTCAGCTCTGGGGCCAACGTCCTGACTTTC.

This clonotype was picked up a small number of times. The genes are TRBV11-2 and TRBJ2-3, with D possibly TRBD2 on 5 matching bases. Per germline, CDR1 SGHAT and CDR2 FQNNGV. Deletions cut 3 bases from V and 2 bases from J, with 12 bases between. The CDR3 totals 15 residues. The CDR3 here is CASSFWGDFTDTQYF. CDR3 DNA sequence: TGTGCCAGCAGCTTTTGGGGAGACTTCACAGATACGCAGTATTTT.

This clonotype was detected a few times. The chain links TRBV27 to TRBJ1-1; D not certain. Germline V CDR1 and CDR2: MNHEY, SMNVEV (reference sequence). The CDR3 is 13 amino acids. The V gene lost 3 bases and the J gene lost 1 base, with 6 bases spanning the gap. CDR3 coding DNA: TGTGCCAGCAGTTTTTCGGGGAACACTGAAGCTTTCTTT. It specifies CASSFSGNTEAFF.

The CDR3 loop is CASSLGPPGGGAYEQYV. CDR3 DNA: TGTGCCAGCAGCTTAGGCCCTCCGGGAGGCGGGGCCTACGAGCAGTACGTC. The rearrangement links TRBV13 to TRBJ2-7, with 7 bases fitting TRBD2. Germline loops: CDR1 PRHDT, CDR2 FYEKMQ (reference sequence). This CDR3 is 17 amino acids long. Germline trimming cut 0 bases from V and 2 bases from J; bases unmatched to any gene: 10.